The rows below give T cell receptor beta chains drawn from one sample of a study of technical replicates of blood from several donors. TCRdb's copy holds only in-frame clones and misses some; the assay was immunoSEQ multiplex PCR. The table lists about 97,000 clones, about 94% of them singletons. Sequencing was done on a sample of T cells isolated from PBMCs. The source of these receptors is a human donor in good health. CDR3s include the opening cysteine and the closing phenylalanine or tryptophan. D genes are given only for firm matches. Part of the rows lack a size; the others show once, few, many or a class for expanded clones.

d_gene	v_gene	abundance	j_gene	CDR3aa	CDR3nt
NA	TRBV28	NA	TRBJ1-2	CASSDRTVLGGYTF	TGTGCCAGCAGTGATAGGACTGTATTAGGTGGCTACACCTTC
NA	TRBV4-1	NA	TRBJ1-2	CASSQVGIGYGYTF	TGCGCCAGCAGCCAAGTCGGGATAGGCTATGGCTACACCTTC
NA	TRBV10-3	NA	TRBJ1-1	CAISAGDGDTEAFF	TGTGCCATCAGTGCGGGGGACGGGGACACTGAAGCTTTCTTT
NA	TRBV10-2	NA	TRBJ1-4	CASMKLKEDSEKLFF	TGCGCCAGCATGAAGCTCAAGGAGGATAGTGAAAAACTGTTTTTT
TRBD2	TRBV5-1	NA	TRBJ2-1	CASSPPAGETYNEQFF	TGCGCCAGCAGCCCCCCAGCGGGAGAGACATACAATGAGCAGTTCTTC
TRBD2	TRBV7-9	NA	TRBJ2-5	CASSFRLAGGYETQYF	TGTGCCAGCAGCTTTCGACTAGCGGGAGGGTATGAGACCCAGTACTTC
NA	TRBV4-2	NA	TRBJ2-7	CASSQDLSLLSGYSYEQYF	TGTGCCAGCAGCCAAGATCTCTCCCTCCTTAGCGGATACTCCTACGAGCAGTACTTC
TRBD2	TRBV6-4	once	TRBJ2-1	CASSEALAGVRHEQFF	TGTGCCAGCAGTGAAGCGCTAGCGGGAGTGAGGCATGAGCAGTTCTTC
TRBD2	TRBV27	NA	TRBJ2-7	CASSLTSGSREQYF	TGTGCCAGCAGTCTTACTAGCGGGAGTAGGGAGCAGTACTTC
TRBD2	TRBV2	NA	TRBJ2-3	CASSIGLAGRTDTQYF	TGTGCCAGCAGTATTGGACTAGCGGGACGCACAGATACGCAGTATTTT
TRBD1	TRBV7-2	NA	TRBJ2-7	CASSLRTGLSHEQYF	TGTGCCAGCAGCTTAAGGACAGGGCTATCCCACGAGCAGTACTTC
NA	TRBV30	few	TRBJ2-2	CAWSYLGGSGELFF	TGTGCCTGGAGTTACCTGGGGGGATCCGGGGAGCTGTTTTTT
TRBD1	TRBV11-3	NA	TRBJ1-4	CASSPSRGAKLFF	TGTGCCAGCAGCCCCTCCAGGGGGGCAAAACTGTTTTTT
NA	TRBV29-1	once	TRBJ2-7	CSVGSAYEQYF	TGCAGCGTTGGCTCGGCCTACGAGCAGTACTTC
NA	TRBV2	once	TRBJ1-2	CASQLSHYGYTF	TGTGCCAGTCAGTTGTCCCACTATGGCTACACCTTC
TRBD1	TRBV6-5	NA	TRBJ1-4	CASTGGTDEKLFF	TGTGCCAGCACAGGAGGGACAGATGAAAAACTGTTTTTT
TRBD1	TRBV9	NA	TRBJ2-1	CASSVTGGAYNEQFF	TGTGCCAGCAGCGTTACAGGGGGCGCGTACAATGAGCAGTTCTTC
NA	TRBV30	NA	TRBJ2-5	CAWSPGPSATQYF	TGTGCCTGGAGCCCAGGGCCCAGTGCCACCCAGTACTTC
NA	TRBV5-5	NA	TRBJ2-5	CASSLGVSATQETQYF	TGTGCCAGCAGCTTGGGTGTTAGCGCGACTCAAGAGACCCAGTACTTC
TRBD1	TRBV7-2	NA	TRBJ2-7	CASSPVGQGAREQYF	TGTGCCAGCAGCCCAGTGGGACAGGGGGCGCGAGAGCAGTACTTC
TRBD1	TRBV11-3	NA	TRBJ2-1	CASSSIRDSSSYNEQFF	TGTGCCAGCAGCTCCATACGGGACAGCAGCTCCTACAATGAGCAGTTCTTC
NA	TRBV5-4	NA	TRBJ1-4	CASSLDRRVEKLFF	TGTGCCAGCAGCCTAGACAGGAGAGTTGAAAAACTGTTTTTT
TRBD2	TRBV2	NA	TRBJ2-5	CASSEMASGFQETQYF	TGTGCCAGCAGTGAAATGGCTAGCGGATTTCAAGAGACCCAGTACTTC
NA	TRBV6-1	NA	TRBJ1-1	CASSSAGEMNTEAFF	TGTGCCAGCAGCTCCGCTGGGGAGATGAACACTGAAGCTTTCTTT